One and the same sample provided the 15 T cell receptor beta chains below, sequenced in a study of regulatory T cells in long-lasting Graves disease. Time point: persistent/refractory GD, antithyroid drugs over 5 years with positive TRAb. Preparation of the TCR library used RNA extracted from PBMCs. Building of the TCR beta libraries involved iRepertoire HTBI primers and Arm-PCR of CDR3 regions. TCRdb reprocessed the multiplex PCR reads with MiXCR, giving one entry per CDR3 protein. The table includes 400,000 to 500,000 distinct CDR3 sequences, 20% to 25% detected once. Specimen: peripheral blood mononuclear cells (PBMCs), collected when the disease was refractory, from a patient treated with antithyroid drugs. Source of these receptors: a female donor with Graves disease.

There are many counts of this clonotype. The chain links TRBV9 to TRBJ1-1, with unresolved D. This CDR3 is 13 amino acids long. With 2 bases removed from V and 7 bases from J, the gap between germline ends came to 12 bases. Germline CDR1 SGDLS, CDR2 YYNGEE. DNA of the CDR3: TGTGCCAGCAGCGTTGACCCGGTGGGTGAAGCTTTCTTT. Protein product: CASSVDPVGEAFF.

The gene calls are TRBV11-1 and TRBJ1-1, with D uncertain. Trimming took 5 bases from V and 0 from J, leaving 13 bases between them. Germline CDR1 SGHAT, CDR2 FQDESV (reference sequence). The CDR3 extends over 15 amino acids. The CDR3 loop is CASSPLIDMNTEAFF. CDR3 DNA: TGTGCCAGCAGCCCATTGATCGATATGAACACTGAAGCTTTCTTT. The variable domain in full, with the rest retrieved from reference TRBV11-1 and TRBJ1-1, is EAEVAQSPRYKITEKSQAVAFWCDPISGHATLYWYRQILGQGPELLVQFQDESVVDDSQLPKDRFSAERLKGVDSTLKIQPAELGDSAMYLCASSPLIDMNTEAFFGQGTRLTVV.

This chain joins TRBV27 and TRBJ2-5, with D unresolved. V was shortened by 5 bases and J by 0 bases, with 7 bases between the two germline ends. The germline gives CDR1 MNHEY, CDR2 SMNVEV (reference sequence). CDR3 size: 13 residues. CDR3 amino acids: CASSLIYQETQYF. CDR3 sequence (DNA): TGTGCCAGCAGTCTCATTTACCAAGAGACCCAGTACTTC.

This clonotype appeared a few times. The chain's CDR3 is CASCRAFQETQYF. CDR3 nucleotides: TGTGCCAGCTGCAGAGCCTTTCAAGAGACCCAGTACTTC. This sequence joins TRBV7-2 and TRBJ2-5; the D is unclear. The V end lost 8 bases, the J end lost 2 bases, and 12 bases lay between the germline ends. This CDR3 comprises 13 residues. Germline values: CDR1 SGHTA, CDR2 FQGNSA.

Ten or more counts support this clonotype. The chain recombines TRBV2 with TRBJ1-1, with 8 bases that match TRBD1. The junction had 5 bases not matched to a gene; V was cut back by 8 bases and J by 3 bases. Germline V gives CDR1 SNHLY, CDR2 FYNNEI. The CDR3 is 13 residues long. CDR3 DNA: TGTGCCAGCGGGGGACAGGCGGACACTGAAGCTTTCTTT. Residues: CASGGQADTEAFF.

Details on this clonotype: This likely stems from a read error, as it lies one base from a far larger clone. The chain combines TRBV27 with TRBJ1-4; D is perhaps TRBD1 (5 bases). V was shortened by 5 bases and J by 0 bases, with 10 bases between the two germline ends. Germline loops: CDR1 MNHEY, CDR2 SMNVEV (reference sequence). The CDR3 has 15 residues. Here the CDR3 reads CASSDPTATNEKLFF. The CDR3 DNA is TGTGCCAGCAGTGACCCGACAGCAACTAATGAAAAACTGTTTTTT.

A note on this clonotype: A much larger clonotype is one base distant, so this may be a read error. This chain links TRBV6-2 or TRBV6-3 with TRBJ1-1; D unresolved. The V end was cut by 11 bases, the J end by 0 bases, with 16 bases between. Germline V gene data show CDR1 as MNHEY and CDR2 as SVGEGT. The CDR3 contains 14 residues. CDR3: CAGGELSMNTEAFF. In DNA form, the CDR3 reads TGTGCCGGCGGGGAGTTGAGTATGAACACTGAAGCTTTCTTT.

This clonotype was detected only a few times. This may be a read error, as it is one base from a much larger clone. The genes are TRBV6-1 and TRBJ1-1, with 8 bases lining up with TRBD1. The CDR3 spans 14 residues. The germline gives CDR1 MNHNS, CDR2 SASEGT. As DNA, the CDR3 is TGTGCCTGCAGTCCCGGGACAGGGAACACTGAAGCTTTCTTT. Encoded protein: CACSPGTGNTEAFF.

This clonotype was counted between two and nine times. The chain combines TRBV12-5 with TRBJ2-1; D uncertain. The CDR3 contains 15 residues. With 3 bases removed from V and 0 bases from J, the gap between germline ends came to 9 bases. From germline, CDR1 is LGHNT and CDR2 FRNRAP. In DNA form, the CDR3 reads TGTGCTAGTGGTTTATTCAGGAGCTCCTACAATGAGCAGTTCTTC. It encodes CASGLFRSSYNEQFF.

This clonotype showed up many times. V gene TRBV28 combines with J gene TRBJ1-5, with D tentatively TRBD1 (6 bases). This CDR3 is built from 15 residues. Germline V gives CDR1 MDHEN, CDR2 SYDVKM. V lost 5 bases and J lost 9, with 20 bases in between. In nucleotides, the CDR3 is TGTGCCAGCAGTCGCCCCCTTAGATCACAGGGGCCCCAGCATTTT. Its protein is CASSRPLRSQGPQHF.

V gene TRBV11-2 combines with J gene TRBJ1-2; D gene uncertain. The V and J ends lost 0 bases and 8 bases respectively, with 13 bases between them. Germline CDR1 and CDR2: SGHAT and FQNNGV. This CDR3 spans 14 amino acids. The DNA of the CDR3 is TGTGCCAGCAGCTTAGAGCAGGACCTGACCGGCTACACCTTC. Translating gives CASSLEQDLTGYTF.

This clonotype came up a few times. This chain joins TRBV20-1 and TRBJ1-5, with TRBD1 matching 8 bases. Trimming removed 2 bases from V and 4 bases from J; junction bases left unmatched: 7. This CDR3 is built from 15 residues. Germline CDR1 and CDR2: DFQATT and SNEGSKA (reference sequence). Here the CDR3 reads CSARQGASRNQPQHF. CDR3 coding DNA: TGCAGTGCTAGACAGGGGGCTTCTCGAAATCAGCCCCAGCATTTT.

With respect to this clonotype: A much larger clone lies a single base off, so this may be a read error. The chain couples TRBV29-1 to TRBJ2-2, with TRBD1 as a possible D gene (6 bases). Germline V gene sequence: CDR1 SQVTM, CDR2 ANQGSEA. The CDR3 covers 12 residues. The CDR3 reads CSVGKGERELSF. CDR3 nucleotide sequence: TGCAGCGTTGGAAAGGGGGAGAGGGAGCTGTCTTTT.

A few counts support this clonotype. V usage is TRBV6-5 and J usage is TRBJ1-5; the D gene is possibly TRBD1 (6 bases). The CDR3 contains 15 residues. Trimming cost V 2 bases and J 7 bases, with 15 bases left between them. Germline CDR1 MNHEY, CDR2 SVGAGI. CDR3 DNA: TGTGCCAGCAGTTACCCACAGGGAACGGGGCAGCCCCAGCATTTT. Protein sequence: CASSYPQGTGQPQHF.

This clonotype was picked up a small number of times. The V and J genes are TRBV7-9 and TRBJ2-2; D ambiguous. The germline V gene encodes CDR1 SEHNR and CDR2 FQNEAQ (reference sequence). V shed 4 bases and J shed 6 bases, with 6 bases lying between them. This CDR3 contains 12 residues. CDR3 in DNA: TGTGCCAGCAGCTCCCAGGCCGGGGAGCTGTTTTTT. Translated: CASSSQAGELFF.